Listed here are 15 T cell receptor beta chains from one sample, sequenced in a study of neurological immune-mediated disorders. TCRdb fed the 5' RACE reads into MiXCR, producing one record per CDR3 protein. The sample consists of tens of thousands of distinct CDR3 sequences, 17% of them appearing once. The specimen was PBMCs. These TCRs come from a woman between 35 and 50 years old in good health.

The V call is TRBV18, the J call TRBJ2-2, with TRBD1 matching 7 bases. The ends lost 2 bases at V and 7 bases at J; junction bases unmatched: 4. CDR1 and CDR2 from the germline V gene are KGHSH and LQKENI. The CDR3 spans 14 residues. The CDR3 bases are TGTGCCAGCTCACCAACAGGGGCCAACGGGGAGCTGTTTTTT. It specifies CASSPTGANGELFF.

This clonotype has ten or more counts. The V gene is TRBV5-1, the J gene TRBJ2-3; D is unclear. CDR3 length: 13 residues. Between the trimmed V and J ends, which lost 3 bases and 0 bases, there was a span of 5 bases. Germline V lookup: CDR1 SGHRS, CDR2 YFSETQ. This CDR3 reads CASSSHSTDTQYF. The DNA for the CDR3 is TGCGCCAGCAGCTCCCACAGCACAGATACGCAGTATTTT. The full variable domain, completed using reference TRBV5-1 and TRBJ2-3, is KAGVTQTPRYLIKTRGQQVTLSCSPISGHRSVSWYQQTPGQGLQFLFEYFSETQRNKGNFPGRFSGRQFSNSRSEMNVSTLELGDSALYLCASSSHSTDTQYFGPGTRLTVL.

This clonotype was recorded many times. The chain has TRBV5-6 and TRBJ2-3; no clear D gene. V lost 0 bases and J 7 bases, leaving 9 bases between the germline ends. This CDR3 region has 13 residues. CDR1 is SGHDT, CDR2 YYEEEE, per germline. CDR3 sequence reads: CASSLDKANTQYF. DNA of the CDR3: TGTGCCAGCAGCTTGGACAAAGCCAATACGCAGTATTTT.

This clonotype appeared many times. V gene TRBV4-1 combines with J gene TRBJ1-2, with 8 nucleotides matching TRBD1. Losses at the gene ends were 3 bases for V and 2 bases for J; bases not matched to a gene: 11. CDR3 size: 17 residues. Germline values: CDR1 MGHRA, CDR2 YSYEKL. The DNA for the CDR3 is TGCGCCAGCAGCCATCTCCCGGGACAGGATGTGAACTATGGCTACACCTTC. Its translation is CASSHLPGQDVNYGYTF.

This clonotype was observed at least ten times. The chain couples TRBV9 to TRBJ2-5; D remains ambiguous. The germline V gene has CDR1 SGDLS and CDR2 YYNGEE. This CDR3 spans 15 amino acids. The germline V and J ends were trimmed by 0 bases and 0 bases, with 9 bases remaining between them. The CDR3 protein is CASSVGRHHQETQYF. CDR3 nucleotides: TGTGCCAGCAGCGTAGGAAGACACCACCAAGAGACCCAGTACTTC.

This chain joins TRBV6-5 and TRBJ2-1; D not resolved. The CDR3 spans 14 residues. The germline V gene has CDR1 MNHEY and CDR2 SVGAGI. Trimming took 9 bases from V and 2 from J, leaving 14 bases between them. CDR3 coding DNA: TGTGCCAGTGGAGCGTCCGCCCCCTACAATGAGCAGTTCTTC. This sequence encodes CASGASAPYNEQFF.

This clonotype was observed many times. J is TRBJ2-1 and V is TRBV7-3, with D uncertain. This CDR3 region has 13 residues. Trimming removed 0 bases from V and 10 bases from J, with 10 bases in between. The germline V gene has CDR1 SGHTA and CDR2 FQGTGA. The CDR3 nucleotides read TGTGCCAGCAGCTTAACGTGGGTAGAAGAGCAGTTCTTC. Translating gives CASSLTWVEEQFF. Full variable domain (outside the CDR3, taken from reference TRBV7-3 and TRBJ2-1): GAGVSQTPSNKVTEKGKYVELRCDPISGHTALYWYRQSLGQGPEFLIYFQGTGAADDSGLPNDRFFAVRPEGSVSTLKIQRTERGDSAVYLCASSLTWVEEQFFGPGTRLTVL.

Turning to this clonotype: Germline is not matched at one junction end, which may reflect a read error. The chain is built from TRBV15 and TRBJ2-3, with a weak D call TRBD2 (6 bases). Germline assignment: CDR1 LNHNV and CDR2 YYDKDF (reference sequence). The CDR3 covers 14 residues. CDR3 loop: CATSGTRATDTQYF. The CDR3 DNA reads as TGTGCCACCAGCGGGACTCGAGCTACAGATACACAGTATTTT. Supplemented by reference TRBV15 and TRBJ2-3, the full variable domain reads DAMVIQNPRYQVTQFGKPVTLSCSQTLNHNVMYWYQQKSSQAPKLLFHYYDKDFNNEADTPDNFQSRRPNTSFCFLDIRSPGLGDTAMYLCATSGTRATDTQYFGPGTRLTVL.

The rearrangement links TRBV6-2 or TRBV6-3 to TRBJ1-4; 9 nucleotides align to TRBD1. Germline CDR1 MNHEY, CDR2 SVGEGT. The V segment lost 2 bases and the J segment 8 bases; nucleotides outside the gene matches: 3. CDR3 length equals 14 residues. Written as DNA, the CDR3 is TGTGCCAGCAGTTACGGGACAGGGCCCGAAAAACTGTTTTTT. It yields the protein CASSYGTGPEKLFF.

This clonotype was observed at least ten times. This chain links TRBV9 with TRBJ1-6; TRBD1 might be the D (6 bases). The CDR3 is made up of 14 amino acids. Germline V CDR1 and CDR2: SGDLS, YYNGEE. V lost 2 bases, J lost 7 bases, and 10 bases lay in between. CDR3 DNA: TGTGCCAGCAGCGTGAGACAGGAGAATTCACCCCTCCACTTT. Amino acids: CASSVRQENSPLHF.

This clonotype was recorded many times. V and J are TRBV10-3 and TRBJ2-2, with D tentatively TRBD2 (6 bases). V was trimmed by 7 bases and J by 6 bases, leaving 15 bases between them. This CDR3 has 14 amino acids. In germline, CDR1 is ENHRY, CDR2 SYGVKD. CDR3 region: CAITPKTGAGELFF. In DNA, the CDR3 is TGTGCCATCACTCCAAAAACGGGGGCCGGGGAGCTGTTTTTT.

This clonotype occurred many times. CDR3 loop: CSARSGGRTDTQYF. The CDR3 bases are TGCAGTGCCCGTAGCGGGGGTAGGACAGATACGCAGTATTTT. The chain links TRBV20-1 to TRBJ2-3, with 9 nucleotides matching TRBD2. Germline trimming cut 6 bases from V and 3 bases from J; bases unmatched to any gene: 7. Germline CDR1 is DFQATT and CDR2 is SNEGSKA (reference sequence). This CDR3 region has 14 residues.

This clonotype has at least ten counts. This chain links TRBV7-3 with TRBJ2-2, with TRBD1 identical over 9 bases. The length of the CDR3 is 16 residues. The germline V gene has CDR1 SGHTA and CDR2 FQGTGA. Germline trimming cut 3 bases from V and 6 bases from J; bases unmatched to any gene: 8. The CDR3 here is CASSLYSRDRAGELFF. In DNA form, the CDR3 reads TGTGCCAGCAGCTTGTATAGCCGGGACAGGGCCGGGGAGCTGTTTTTT.

This clonotype has at least ten counts. The V gene is TRBV7-2, the J gene TRBJ1-1; TRBD1 might be the D (5 bases). With 1 base removed from V and 0 bases from J, the gap between germline ends came to 9 bases. The CDR3 loop spans 15 amino acids. CDR1 SGHTA and CDR2 FQGNSA come from the germline V gene. CDR3 sequence reads: CASSLVGAVNTEAFF. The CDR3, as DNA: TGTGCCAGCAGCTTAGTTGGGGCGGTGAACACTGAAGCTTTCTTT.

The sample holds many counts of this clonotype. The chain uses TRBV20-1 and TRBJ1-6; D is possibly TRBD1 (6 bases). CDR1 DFQATT and CDR2 SNEGSKA come from the germline V gene (reference sequence). Trimming removed 0 bases from V and 5 bases from J, with 17 bases in between. The CDR3 is made up of 17 amino acids. The CDR3: CSARDVWAGVNNSPLHF. The CDR3 region has the DNA TGCAGTGCTAGAGATGTTTGGGCAGGGGTAAATAATTCACCCCTCCACTTT.